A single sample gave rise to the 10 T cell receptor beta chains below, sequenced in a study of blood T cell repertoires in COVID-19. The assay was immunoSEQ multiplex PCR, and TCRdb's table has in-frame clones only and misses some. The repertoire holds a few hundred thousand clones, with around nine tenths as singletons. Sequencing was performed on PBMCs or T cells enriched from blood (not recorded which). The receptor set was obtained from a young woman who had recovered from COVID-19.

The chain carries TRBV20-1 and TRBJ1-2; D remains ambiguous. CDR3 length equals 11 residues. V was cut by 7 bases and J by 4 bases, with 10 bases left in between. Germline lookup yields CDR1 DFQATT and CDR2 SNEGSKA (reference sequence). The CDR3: CSGRGRYGYTF. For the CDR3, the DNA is TGCAGTGGACGAGGTCGCTATGGCTACACCTTC.

This CDR3 reads CASSQADRDKLFF. CDR3 DNA: TGCGCCAGCAGCCAAGCGGACAGGGATAAACTGTTTTTT. V gene TRBV4-1 combines with J gene TRBJ1-4; 8 bases align to TRBD1. Trimming took 1 base from V and 11 from J; bases not matched to a gene: 3. This CDR3 is built from 13 residues. Looked up from germline, CDR1 is MGHRA and CDR2 is YSYEKL.

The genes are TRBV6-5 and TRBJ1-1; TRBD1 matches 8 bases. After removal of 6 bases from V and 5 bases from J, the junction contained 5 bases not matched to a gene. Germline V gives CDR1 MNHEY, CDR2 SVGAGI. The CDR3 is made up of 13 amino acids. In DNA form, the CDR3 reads TGTGCCAGCAGCTTAACAGGGGGAACTGAAGCTTTCTTT. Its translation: CASSLTGGTEAFF.

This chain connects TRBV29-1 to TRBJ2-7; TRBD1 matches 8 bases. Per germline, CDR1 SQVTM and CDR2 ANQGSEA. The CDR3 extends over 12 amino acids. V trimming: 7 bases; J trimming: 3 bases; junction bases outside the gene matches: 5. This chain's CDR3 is CSASGTGYEQYF. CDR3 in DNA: TGCAGCGCCTCCGGGACAGGCTACGAGCAGTACTTC.

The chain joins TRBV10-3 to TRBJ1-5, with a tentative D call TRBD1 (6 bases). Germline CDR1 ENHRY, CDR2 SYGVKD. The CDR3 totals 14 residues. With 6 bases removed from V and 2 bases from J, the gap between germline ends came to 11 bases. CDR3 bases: TGTGCCATCAGAGAGGACAGCCGCAATCAGCCCCAGCATTTT. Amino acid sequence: CAIREDSRNQPQHF.

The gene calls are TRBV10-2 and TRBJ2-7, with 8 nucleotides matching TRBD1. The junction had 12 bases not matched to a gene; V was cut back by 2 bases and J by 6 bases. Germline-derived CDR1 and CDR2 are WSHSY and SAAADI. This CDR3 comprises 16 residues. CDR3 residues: CASSEVRTGKRGEQYF. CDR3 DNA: TGCGCCAGCAGTGAGGTGAGGACAGGGAAGAGGGGCGAGCAGTACTTC.

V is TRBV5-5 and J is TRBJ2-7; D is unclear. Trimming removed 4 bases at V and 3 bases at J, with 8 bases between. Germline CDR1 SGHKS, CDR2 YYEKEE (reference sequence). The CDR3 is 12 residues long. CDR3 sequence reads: CASSKTDYEQYF. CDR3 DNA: TGTGCCAGCAGCAAAACAGACTACGAGCAGTACTTC.

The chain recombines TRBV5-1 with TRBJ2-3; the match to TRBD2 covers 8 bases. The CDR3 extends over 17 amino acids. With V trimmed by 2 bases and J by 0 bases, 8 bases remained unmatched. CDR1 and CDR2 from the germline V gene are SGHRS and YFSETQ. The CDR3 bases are TGCGCCAGCAGCTTTGCCCCCCAGCGGGGGAGCACAGATACGCAGTATTTT. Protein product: CASSFAPQRGSTDTQYF. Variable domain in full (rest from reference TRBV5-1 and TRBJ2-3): KAGVTQTPRYLIKTRGQQVTLSCSPISGHRSVSWYQQTPGQGLQFLFEYFSETQRNKGNFPGRFSGRQFSNSRSEMNVSTLELGDSALYLCASSFAPQRGSTDTQYFGPGTRLTVL.

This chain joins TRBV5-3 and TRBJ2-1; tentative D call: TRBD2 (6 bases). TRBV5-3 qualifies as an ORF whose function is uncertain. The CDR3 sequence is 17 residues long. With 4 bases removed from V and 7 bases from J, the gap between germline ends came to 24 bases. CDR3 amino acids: CARSLLPSAHKGNEQFF. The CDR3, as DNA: TGTGCCAGAAGCCTCCTACCTAGCGCCCACAAGGGGAATGAGCAGTTCTTC.

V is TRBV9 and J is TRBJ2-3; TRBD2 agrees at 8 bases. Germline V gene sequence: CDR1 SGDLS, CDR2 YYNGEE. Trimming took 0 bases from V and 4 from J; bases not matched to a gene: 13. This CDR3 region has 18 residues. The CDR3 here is CASSVEVGLGVGADTQYF. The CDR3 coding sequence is TGTGCCAGCAGCGTAGAGGTGGGACTAGGGGTCGGAGCAGATACGCAGTATTTT.